The 16 T cell receptor beta chains listed next were all sequenced from one sample in a study of siplizumab effects on memory and regulatory T cells. Assay used: immunoSEQ multiplex PCR; TCRdb lists only in-frame clones, some missing. The table includes approximately 110,000 clones, 90% to 95% detected once. The source material was CD4+ T cells sorted from blood. These receptors all come from a human donor in good health.

This clone has only one observation. The gene calls are TRBV2 and TRBJ2-6; 10 bases match TRBD1. The CDR3 runs 16 residues. V lost 6 bases and J lost 4; bases outside the gene matches: 6. Per the germline V gene, CDR1 is SNHLY and CDR2 is FYNNEI. CDR3 in amino acids: CASSRDRGTGANVLTF. The CDR3 DNA is TGTGCCAGCAGCCGGGACAGGGGAACCGGGGCCAACGTCCTGACTTTC.

In this sample, this clone turned up once. The CDR3 DNA follows: TGTGCCAGCAGTGCGGGCGGGGGGGGTTACAATGAGCAGTTCTTC. Translation: CASSAGGGGYNEQFF. This sequence joins TRBV2 and TRBJ2-1; TRBD2 aligns across 9 bases. The V and J ends lost 4 bases and 4 bases, in that order; junction bases with no gene match: 5. The CDR3 contains 15 residues. Germline values: CDR1 SNHLY, CDR2 FYNNEI.

The rearrangement links TRBV23-1 to TRBJ1-2; D is perhaps TRBD1 (6 bases). TRBV23-1 is treated as an ORF (open reading frame) with a function not yet certain. This CDR3 has 14 residues. V was shortened by 0 bases and J by 4 bases, with 9 bases between the two germline ends. CDR3 DNA: TGCGCCAGCAGTCAATCGTGCAGGGGCTATGGCTACACCTTC. Residues: CASSQSCRGYGYTF.

J is TRBJ2-1 and V is TRBV6-5, with a tentative D call TRBD2 (6 bases). Looked up from germline, CDR1 is MNHEY and CDR2 is SVGAGI. V gave up 3 bases and J gave up 6 bases, with 12 bases separating them. The CDR3 is 14 amino acids. The CDR3 spells CASSYTRGSNEQFF. DNA of the CDR3: TGTGCCAGCAGTTATACGCGGGGATCCAATGAGCAGTTCTTC.

The V gene is TRBV7-3, the J gene TRBJ2-3; a possible D gene is TRBD2 (6 bases). The V gene's germline CDR1 is SGHTA and CDR2 FQGTGA. The V end lost 3 bases, the J end lost 6 bases, and 16 bases lay between the germline ends. CDR3 length: 15 amino acids. The CDR3 DNA reads as TGTGCCAGCAGCTTGAGTGGCGGGATTGGGGATACGCAGTATTTT. This codes for CASSLSGGIGDTQYF.

The genes are TRBV25-1 and TRBJ1-1; TRBD1 aligns across 9 bases. Germline V gene sequence: CDR1 MGHDK, CDR2 SYGVNS. J lost 6 bases, V lost 4 bases, and 6 bases had no gene match. The CDR3 length is 14 residues. The CDR3 region is CASSAPGQGPEAFF. The CDR3 DNA reads as TGTGCCAGCAGTGCCCCGGGACAGGGCCCTGAAGCTTTCTTT.

This chain connects TRBV7-8 to TRBJ1-2; 8 nucleotides agree with TRBD1. Germline V gives CDR1 SGHVS, CDR2 FQNEAQ. Losses at the gene ends were 5 bases for V and 4 bases for J; bases not matched to a gene: 3. There are 13 residues in the CDR3. The CDR3 region is CASSLGTGYGYTF. The CDR3, as DNA: TGTGCCAGCAGCCTCGGGACAGGCTATGGCTACACCTTC.

The chain employs TRBV5-5 and TRBJ1-1; 8 positions agree with TRBD1. CDR3 length: 15 residues. Per the germline V gene, CDR1 is SGHKS and CDR2 is YYEKEE (reference sequence). With V trimmed by 0 bases and J by 1 base, 2 bases remained unmatched. CDR3 in amino acids: CASSLAQGGNTEAFF. In nucleotides, the CDR3 is TGTGCCAGCAGCTTGGCACAGGGGGGGAACACTGAAGCTTTCTTT. The full variable domain, completed using reference TRBV5-5 and TRBJ1-1, is DAGVTQSPTHLIKTRGQQVTLRCSPISGHKSVSWYQQVLGQGPQFIFQYYEKEERGRGNFPDRFSARQFPNYSSELNVNALLLGDSALYLCASSLAQGGNTEAFFGQGTRLTVV.

The chain carries TRBV19 and TRBJ1-2; TRBD1 is a possible D gene (5 bases). The V and J ends lost 6 bases and 10 bases respectively, with 24 bases between them. Germline V CDR1 and CDR2: LNHDA, SQIVND (reference sequence). The CDR3 has 15 residues. CDR3: CASRIMTAASFTYTF. CDR3 DNA: TGTGCCAGTAGAATTATGACAGCGGCTTCCTTTACCTACACCTTC.

This rearrangement joins TRBV4-1 to TRBJ1-5, with D possibly matching TRBD1 (5 bases). This CDR3 has 16 amino acids. CDR1 and CDR2 (germline): MGHRA, YSYEKL. V lost 3 bases and J 1 base, leaving 13 bases between the germline ends. CDR3 bases: TGCGCCAGCAGCCAGCCGGGGCGCGGGAGCAATCAGCCCCAGCATTTT. It codes for CASSQPGRGSNQPQHF.

The table lists this clone with a count of one. The chain recombines TRBV6-5 with TRBJ1-2, with TRBD1 matching over 7 bases. The germline V gene has CDR1 MNHEY and CDR2 SVGAGI. The CDR3 is made up of 13 amino acids. The V segment lost 6 bases and the J segment 5 bases; nucleotides outside the gene matches: 6. The CDR3 here is CASRVDRAYGYTF. The CDR3 DNA reads as TGTGCCAGCAGAGTAGACAGGGCTTATGGCTACACCTTC.

The rearrangement joins TRBV30 to TRBJ2-1; no clear D gene. Germline CDR1 GTSNPN, CDR2 SVGIG (reference sequence). The CDR3 runs 11 residues. V shed 2 bases and J shed 9 bases, with 8 bases lying between them. The CDR3 DNA follows: TGTGCCTGGAGTTGGACGTTTGAGCAGTTCTTC. Its translation: CAWSWTFEQFF.

In this sample, this clone turned up a few times. The J gene is TRBJ1-1, the V gene TRBV2; 8 bases map to TRBD1. J lost 1 base, V lost 7 bases, and 5 bases had no gene match. The CDR3 has 14 amino acids. Looked up from germline, CDR1 is SNHLY and CDR2 is FYNNEI. In DNA, the CDR3 is TGTGCCAGCAACCGGGACAGGACGAACACTGAAGCTTTCTTT. This gives the protein CASNRDRTNTEAFF.

This clone was seen only once. V usage is TRBV10-3 and J usage is TRBJ2-7; the match to TRBD1 covers 8 bases. The CDR3 loop spans 15 amino acids. V was clipped by 4 bases and J by 2 bases; unmatched bases: 7. Germline values: CDR1 ENHRY, CDR2 SYGVKD. CDR3 amino acids: CAISGGQGRTYEQYF. CDR3 bases: TGTGCCATCAGTGGCGGACAGGGCCGGACCTACGAGCAGTACTTC.

This clone was counted once. This chain links TRBV19 with TRBJ1-5; 8 bases match TRBD1. This CDR3 is 14 amino acids long. Trimming removed 7 bases from V and 9 bases from J; junction bases left unmatched: 11. Germline CDR1 reads LNHDA; CDR2 reads SQIVND (reference sequence). For the CDR3, the DNA is TGTGCCAGTAACCCCGGACAGGGTCGATGGCCCCAGCATTTT. The encoded protein is CASNPGQGRWPQHF.

The rearrangement uses TRBV19 and TRBJ2-7; 7 bases agree with TRBD2. From germline, CDR1 is LNHDA and CDR2 SQIVND (reference sequence). This CDR3 spans 14 amino acids. Trimming cost V 9 bases and J 0 bases; bases outside gene matches: 8. The CDR3 loop reads CASSGTTYSYEQYF. For the CDR3, the DNA is TGTGCCAGCAGTGGGACTACCTACTCCTACGAGCAGTACTTC.